Listed below are T cell receptor beta chains from one sample, sequenced in a study of blood T cell repertoires in COVID-19. TCRdb keeps only in-frame clones here, not all; method: immunoSEQ multiplex PCR. Of 310,000 or so clones in the sample, roughly 86% are singletons; the top ten hold around 10%. The sample consisted of PBMCs or T cells enriched from blood (not recorded which). Every receptor here comes from a woman aged 18-30 years who had recovered from COVID-19. Both conserved end residues are part of each CDR3. Fields, in order: V gene, clone size, D gene, J gene, CDR3 protein, CDR3 DNA. The D gene is left open where the match is weak. Clone size is given for some rows only: seen once, a few or many times, or a class if the clone is expanded.

>TRBV2|NA|NA|TRBJ2-2
CASSDLRVSPGELFF
TGTGCCAGCAGTGACCTCAGGGTCTCCCCCGGGGAGCTGTTTTTT
>TRBV2|NA|TRBD2|TRBJ2-5
CASSGRTSAEETQYF
TGTGCCAGCAGTGGGCGGACTAGCGCGGAAGAGACCCAGTACTTC
>TRBV9|NA|NA|TRBJ1-6
CASSRGAGNSPLHF
TGTGCCAGCAGCAGAGGGGCGGGGAATTCACCCCTCCACTTT
>TRBV7-2|NA|NA|TRBJ2-2
CASSLYAGELFF
TGTGCCAGCAGCTTGTATGCCGGGGAGCTGTTTTTT
>TRBV4-1|NA|NA|TRBJ1-1
CASSQDVGVLTEAFF
TGCGCCAGCAGCCAAGACGTGGGCGTGTTGACTGAAGCTTTCTTT
>TRBV5-4|once|NA|TRBJ1-2
CASSWRGRYGYTF
TGTGCCAGCAGCTGGAGGGGCCGCTATGGCTACACCTTC
>TRBV10-1|NA|TRBD1|TRBJ1-2
CASSEVGQGARGYTF
TGCGCCAGCAGTGAAGTGGGACAGGGGGCTCGTGGCTACACCTTC
>TRBV28|NA|NA|TRBJ2-7
CATEGEGYEQYF
TGTGCCACCGAGGGGGAAGGCTACGAGCAGTACTTC
>TRBV29-1|NA|TRBD1|TRBJ1-1
CSVVPNRGREAFF
TGCAGCGTTGTACCTAACAGGGGCCGGGAAGCTTTCTTT
>TRBV6-5|NA|TRBD1|TRBJ1-5
CASCWTGDSNQPQHF
TGTGCCAGCTGCTGGACAGGGGATAGCAATCAGCCCCAGCATTTT
>TRBV3-1/TRBV3-2|NA|TRBD2|TRBJ2-1
CASSHGGNEQFF
TGTGCCAGCAGCCACGGGGGGAATGAGCAGTTCTTC
>TRBV12-3/TRBV12-4|few|TRBD1|TRBJ1-2
CASSPPGGGYTF
TGTGCCAGCAGTCCCCCAGGGGGAGGCTACACCTTC
>TRBV4-1|NA|NA|TRBJ2-3
CASSQDPTGVGTDTQYF
TGCGCCAGCAGCCAAGATCCAACGGGAGTCGGAACAGATACGCAGTATTTT
>TRBV11-2|NA|NA|TRBJ2-7
CASSLDSWSSYEQYF
TGTGCCAGCAGCTTAGACTCTTGGAGCTCCTACGAGCAGTACTTC
>TRBV7-9|NA|TRBD1|TRBJ1-4
CASSRTGVGELFF
TGTGCCAGCAGCCGGACAGGGGTGGGAGAACTGTTTTTT
>TRBV4-3|NA|NA|TRBJ2-1
CASSRITGPHNEQFF
TGCGCCAGCAGCCGCATAACAGGGCCCCACAATGAGCAGTTCTTC
>TRBV28|once|NA|TRBJ2-3
CASSSSRVSTDTQYF
TGTGCCAGCAGTTCGTCGAGGGTTAGCACAGATACGCAGTATTTT
>TRBV12-5|NA|NA|TRBJ1-2
CASGLVLFGQGRKLDGYTF
TGTGCTAGTGGTTTGGTATTATTCGGCCAGGGAAGGAAGTTGGATGGCTACACCTTC
>TRBV27|NA|TRBD1|TRBJ2-7
CAIRRQGSYEQYF
TGTGCCATCAGAAGACAGGGTTCCTACGAGCAGTACTTC
>TRBV27|NA|NA|TRBJ2-5
CASSFRRGPIQETQYF
TGTGCCAGCAGTTTCCGTAGGGGCCCTATCCAAGAGACCCAGTACTTC
>TRBV7-3|NA|NA|TRBJ2-3
CASSFSGGTDTQYF
TGTGCCAGCAGCTTTTCGGGGGGCACAGATACGCAGTATTTT
>TRBV7-6|once|NA|TRBJ2-2
CASSLAGLSTGELFF
TGTGCCAGCAGCTTGGCTGGTCTTTCCACCGGGGAGCTGTTTTTT
>TRBV23-1|once|TRBD1|TRBJ2-5
CASSRIMGQGGETQYF
TGCGCCAGCAGTCGTATTATGGGACAGGGTGGAGAGACCCAGTACTTC
>TRBV28|NA|NA|TRBJ2-1
CASSTGGPPGEQFF
TGTGCCAGCAGTACCGGGGGGCCCCCCGGGGAGCAGTTCTTC
>TRBV25-1|NA|NA|TRBJ1-3
CASRQGNTIYF
TGTGCCAGCAGACAGGGAAACACCATATATTTT